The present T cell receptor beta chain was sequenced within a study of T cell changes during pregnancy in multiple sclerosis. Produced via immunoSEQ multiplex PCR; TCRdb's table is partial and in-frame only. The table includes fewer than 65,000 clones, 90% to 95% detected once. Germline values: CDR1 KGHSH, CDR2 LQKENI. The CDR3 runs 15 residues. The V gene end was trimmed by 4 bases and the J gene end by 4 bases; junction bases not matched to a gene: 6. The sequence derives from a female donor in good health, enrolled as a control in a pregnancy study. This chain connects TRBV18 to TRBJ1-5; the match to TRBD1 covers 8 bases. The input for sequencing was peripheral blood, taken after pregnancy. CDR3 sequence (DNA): TGTGCCAGCTCACAAGGACAGGGAGTAAATCAGCCCCAGCATTTT. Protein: CASSQGQGVNQPQHF.